These 24 T cell receptor beta chains came from one sample sequenced in a study of CD8 T cells in Susac syndrome. After extraction with the RNeasy kit, roughly 0.45 to 1 ug of the RNA was reverse transcribed using random hexamers. TCRdb reprocessed the immunoSEQ multiplex PCR reads with MiXCR, giving one entry per CDR3 protein. This table has 130,000 to 150,000 distinct CDR3 sequences, around 94% appearing once. The specimen sequenced was CD4+ T cells from PBMCs. The receptors derive from a human donor in good health.

V usage is TRBV20-1 and J usage is TRBJ2-7; the match to TRBD2 covers 11 bases. Per germline, CDR1 DFQATT and CDR2 SNEGSKA (reference sequence). V gave up 0 bases and J gave up 4 bases; unmatched junction bases: 5. This CDR3 is 15 amino acids long. The CDR3 nucleotides read TGCAGTGCTAGAGACGTAGCGGGAGGGCCGTACGAGCAGTACTTC. It specifies CSARDVAGGPYEQYF.

The chain employs TRBV29-1 and TRBJ1-1; D possibly corresponds to TRBD1 (6 bases). V was trimmed by 5 bases and J by 6 bases, leaving 16 bases between them. The CDR3 length is 13 residues. The germline CDR1 and CDR2 sequences are SQVTM and ANQGSEA. CDR3 coding DNA: TGCAGCGTTAACGGGCAGGGGTTCGCTGAAGCTTTCTTT. Its protein product is CSVNGQGFAEAFF. Variable domain in full (rest from reference TRBV29-1 and TRBJ1-1): SAVISQKPSRDICQRGTSLTIQCQVDSQVTMMFWYRQQPGQSLTLIATANQGSEATYESGFVIDKFPISRPNLTFSTLTVSNMSPEDSSIYLCSVNGQGFAEAFFGQGTRLTVV.

This clonotype has a single count. The chain combines TRBV24-1 with TRBJ2-1, with a weak D call TRBD1 (5 bases). The CDR3 covers 14 residues. Trimming stripped 4 bases from V and 4 bases from J, with 10 bases between. The germline V gene has CDR1 KGHDR and CDR2 SFDVKD. The CDR3 DNA follows: TGTGCCACCAGTGAGGCAGGGCAATACAATGAGCAGTTCTTC. Its translation is CATSEAGQYNEQFF.

The chain recombines TRBV27 with TRBJ2-3; D remains unclear. Deletions cut 5 bases from V and 4 bases from J, with 16 bases between. This CDR3 spans 15 amino acids. Germline loops: CDR1 MNHEY, CDR2 SMNVEV (reference sequence). CDR3 sequence (DNA): TGTGCCAGCAGTCCGAGCAGGAGATTAGCAGATACGCAGTATTTT. Protein sequence: CASSPSRRLADTQYF.

This sequence joins TRBV18 and TRBJ2-7; no definite D call. CDR3 size: 12 residues. V lost 5 bases to trimming and J lost 5 bases, with 10 bases between them. Germline CDR1 is KGHSH and CDR2 is LQKENI. CDR3 DNA sequence: TGTGCCAGCTCATCATACAAGGACGAGCAGTACTTC. The encoded protein is CASSSYKDEQYF.

The chain combines TRBV20-1 with TRBJ2-3, with TRBD2 matching 11 bases. This CDR3 has 15 amino acids. CDR1 DFQATT and CDR2 SNEGSKA come from the germline V gene (reference sequence). V lost 6 bases to trimming and J lost 6 bases; unmatched junction nucleotides: 11. The CDR3 protein is CSAWGGPSGRDTQYF. CDR3 DNA sequence: TGCAGTGCCTGGGGAGGACCTAGCGGGAGGGATACGCAGTATTTT.

The chain carries TRBV7-2 and TRBJ2-5; D might be TRBD2 (6 bases). The V and J ends lost 0 bases and 5 bases respectively, with 10 bases between them. Germline V CDR1 and CDR2: SGHTA, FQGNSA. The length of the CDR3 is 14 residues. The CDR3, as DNA: TGTGCCAGCAGCTTAGCCGGGAGAGCGGAGACCCAGTACTTC. Protein: CASSLAGRAETQYF.

The chain carries TRBV5-8 and TRBJ1-1; D possibly corresponds to TRBD1 (5 bases). This CDR3 region has 15 residues. The V gene lost 4 bases and the J gene lost 3 bases, with 16 bases spanning the gap. CDR1 SGHTS and CDR2 YDEGEE come from the germline V gene. Here the CDR3 reads CASSKSRVRDTEAFF. The CDR3 DNA sequence: TGTGCCAGCAGCAAATCCAGGGTCCGGGACACTGAAGCTTTCTTT.

The CDR3 DNA follows: TGTGCCAGCAGCGTAGACTTGGGGGGAGGTCTCAAAAACATTCAGTACTTC. Its protein is CASSVDLGGGLKNIQYF. This chain connects TRBV9 to TRBJ2-4; D is perhaps TRBD2 (6 bases). The CDR3 is made up of 17 amino acids. The ends were cut back, 0 bases at V and 3 bases at J, with 16 bases in the middle. The germline V gene has CDR1 SGDLS and CDR2 YYNGEE.

The gene calls are TRBV5-1 and TRBJ2-2, with D maybe TRBD1 (6 bases). CDR3 length: 16 residues. V was pared by 2 bases and J by 1 base, with 12 bases between. Per the germline V gene, CDR1 is SGHRS and CDR2 is YFSETQ. This chain's CDR3 is CASSFLQGRNTGELFF. CDR3 sequence (DNA): TGCGCCAGCAGCTTCTTACAGGGAAGGAACACCGGGGAGCTGTTTTTT.

The CDR3 region has the DNA TGTGCCAGCAGTAAACTACGGGACTACACCTTC. Protein: CASSKLRDYTF. This sequence joins TRBV28 and TRBJ1-2; no clear D. CDR1 MDHEN and CDR2 SYDVKM come from the germline V gene. This CDR3 is 11 amino acids long. V was clipped by 5 bases and J by 10 bases, with 11 bases between them.

This chain joins TRBV10-3 and TRBJ2-6; D is unclear. Trimming removed 7 bases at V and 0 bases at J, with 10 bases between. Germline lookup yields CDR1 ENHRY and CDR2 SYGVKD. This CDR3 is built from 15 residues. The CDR3 DNA reads as TGTGCCATCAACGATCCTATCTCTGGGGCCAACGTCCTGACTTTC. It translates to CAINDPISGANVLTF.

The chain is built from TRBV5-6 and TRBJ1-1; 10 bases map to TRBD1. The CDR3 contains 15 residues. Germline CDR1 SGHDT, CDR2 YYEEEE. Trimming took 2 bases from V and 6 from J; bases not matched to a gene: 7. CDR3 DNA sequence: TGTGCCAGCAGCTTACCGGGACAGGGGTTCGCTGAAGCTTTCTTT. It translates to CASSLPGQGFAEAFF.

This clonotype was detected only a few times. V usage is TRBV10-3 and J usage is TRBJ2-2; 11 bases match TRBD2. The V segment lost 2 bases and the J segment 2 bases; nucleotides outside the gene matches: 1. Germline CDR1 reads ENHRY; CDR2 reads SYGVKD. This CDR3 spans 16 amino acids. The CDR3 is CAISETSGSNTGELFF. CDR3 DNA sequence: TGTGCCATCAGTGAGACTAGCGGGAGCAACACCGGGGAGCTGTTTTTT.

The chain combines TRBV7-9 with TRBJ1-1; no clear D. This CDR3 comprises 14 residues. Germline V gene data show CDR1 as SEHNR and CDR2 as FQNEAQ (reference sequence). V gave up 0 bases and J gave up 4 bases, with 9 bases separating them. The CDR3: CASSLAIVGTEAFF. The CDR3 region has the DNA TGTGCCAGCAGCTTAGCGATCGTAGGCACTGAAGCTTTCTTT.

The rearrangement joins TRBV7-9 to TRBJ1-5; D is uncertain. The V end lost 1 base, the J end lost 3 bases, and 10 bases lay between the germline ends. The CDR3 sequence is 15 residues long. Germline assignment: CDR1 SEHNR and CDR2 FQNEAQ (reference sequence). The DNA of the CDR3 is TGTGCCAGCAGCTTAGGAGGGTTTAACAATCAGCCCCAGCATTTT. Protein: CASSLGGFNNQPQHF.

This rearrangement joins TRBV3-1 to TRBJ2-2; 11 bases are a match to TRBD2. The CDR3 is 16 amino acids. Germline V gives CDR1 LGHDT, CDR2 YNNKEL (reference sequence). J lost 6 bases, V lost 0 bases, and 3 bases had no gene match. Here the CDR3 reads CASSQELAGVPGELFF. The CDR3 coding sequence is TGTGCCAGCAGCCAAGAACTAGCGGGAGTGCCCGGGGAGCTGTTTTTT.

V gene TRBV18 combines with J gene TRBJ2-7; TRBD2 agrees at 12 bases. Germline V lookup: CDR1 KGHSH, CDR2 LQKENI. The ends lost 2 bases at V and 0 bases at J; junction bases unmatched: 2. The CDR3 is made up of 16 amino acids. CDR3 DNA: TGTGCCAGCTCACCAGGACTAGCGGGAAGCTCCTACGAGCAGTACTTC. Its protein product is CASSPGLAGSSYEQYF.

This clonotype was seen more than once but under ten times. The rearrangement uses TRBV7-2 and TRBJ2-3, with a tentative D call TRBD2 (7 bases). Germline loops: CDR1 SGHTA, CDR2 FQGNSA. The CDR3 sequence is 12 residues long. With 10 bases removed from V and 5 bases from J, the gap between germline ends came to 13 bases. In nucleotides, the CDR3 is TGTGCCACCAGGAGGGGGGGAGATACGCAGTATTTT. Translation: CATRRGGDTQYF.

The rearrangement joins TRBV5-1 to TRBJ1-1, with D hard to call. This CDR3 is 13 amino acids long. The V and J ends lost 0 bases and 3 bases respectively, with 6 bases between them. Germline V gene lookup returns CDR1 SGHRS and CDR2 YFSETQ. The DNA for the CDR3 is TGCGCCAGCAGCTTGGTGTGGGACACTGAAGCTTTCTTT. Its protein is CASSLVWDTEAFF.

The chain joins TRBV7-3 to TRBJ2-3; possibly TRBD1 or TRBD2 for D (6 bases each). The CDR3 consists of 13 residues. Trimming took 6 bases from V and 8 from J, leaving 15 bases between them. CDR1 and CDR2 from the germline V gene are SGHTA and FQGTGA. DNA of the CDR3: TGTGCCAGCAGTCAAGGGGGGCCCATTACGCAGTATTTT. As protein: CASSQGGPITQYF.

The genes are TRBV24-1 and TRBJ2-3, with 10 nucleotides matching TRBD2. Germline CDR1 reads KGHDR; CDR2 reads SFDVKD. The trim removed 5 bases at V and 2 bases at J, leaving 6 bases unmatched. The CDR3 loop spans 16 amino acids. The CDR3 nucleotides read TGTGCCACCAGTGGCTTAACTAGCGGGAACACAGATACGCAGTATTTT. This encodes CATSGLTSGNTDTQYF.

This rearrangement joins TRBV7-2 to TRBJ1-2; D not resolved. The CDR3 consists of 13 residues. V was pared by 1 base and J by 7 bases, with 10 bases between. Germline loops: CDR1 SGHTA, CDR2 FQGNSA. The CDR3 loop reads CASSLEAMGGYTF. In DNA, the CDR3 is TGTGCCAGCAGCTTAGAGGCAATGGGTGGCTACACCTTC.

The gene calls are TRBV29-1 and TRBJ1-2; D not certain. V was pared by 4 bases and J by 4 bases, with 16 bases between. From germline, CDR1 is SQVTM and CDR2 ANQGSEA. The CDR3 loop spans 14 amino acids. Written as DNA, the CDR3 is TGCAGCGTTGTGGGGAGTGAGTCCGGCTATGGCTACACCTTC. Its protein product is CSVVGSESGYGYTF.